This T cell receptor (beta chain) is drawn from a study of T cell clonotyping in hematopoietic cell transplantation. At the level of the study: Recipient samples before transplant were obtained post-cytoreduction. Study observations and caveats: Few recipient clonotypes overlapped donors; over 95% were de novo at given depth.

Time point reported: recipient sample about 28 days before transplant, after cytoreduction. Blood collection times were about day -28 and days 30, 100, 180 posttransplant. Produced via immunoSEQ multiplex PCR; TCRdb's table is partial and in-frame only. Here the sample spans approximately 41,000 clones, 85% being singletons. Germline V gene sequence: CDR1 MGHRA, CDR2 YSYEKL. V lost 0 bases and J 8 bases, leaving 13 bases between the germline ends. This CDR3 spans 15 amino acids. Points on this clone: What it binds is unknown.

This receptor was taken from a man aged 60 to 69 with acute myeloid leukemia. Some clones in this sample may be carry-over from other donors' samples. The specimen comprised peripheral blood mononuclear cells, sampled before stem cell transplant. This chain uses TRBV4-1 with TRBJ2-2; possibly TRBD1 or TRBD2 for D (5 bases each). CDR3 sequence (DNA): TGCGCCAGCAGCCAAGATAGGGCAGGGAGAGGGGAGCTGTTTTTT. Translating it yields CASSQDRAGRGELFF.